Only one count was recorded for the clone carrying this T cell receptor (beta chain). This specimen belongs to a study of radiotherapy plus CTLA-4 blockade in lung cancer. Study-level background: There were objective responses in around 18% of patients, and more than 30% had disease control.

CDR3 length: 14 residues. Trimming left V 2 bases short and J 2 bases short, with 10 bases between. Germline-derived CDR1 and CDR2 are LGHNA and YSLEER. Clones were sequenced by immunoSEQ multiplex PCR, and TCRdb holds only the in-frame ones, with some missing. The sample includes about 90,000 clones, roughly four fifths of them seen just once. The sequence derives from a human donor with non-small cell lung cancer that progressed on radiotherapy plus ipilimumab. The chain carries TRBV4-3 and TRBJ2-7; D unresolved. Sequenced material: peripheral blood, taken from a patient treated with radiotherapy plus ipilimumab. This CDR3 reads CASSQNNRPYEQYF. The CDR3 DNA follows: TGCGCCAGCAGCCAAAACAACAGACCCTACGAGCAGTACTTC.